These 21 T cell receptor beta chains originate from one sample sequenced in a study of CD8+ T cells in alopecia areata (dated by TCRdb to the late 2010s). Libraries came from the immunoSEQ multiplex PCR assay. RNA was extracted from all samples and reverse transcribed into cDNA as template for TCR sequencing. The source is immuneACCESS, and TCRdb retained only in-frame sequences with V and J called. Part of the clones is not carried over; for the studies checked, unresolved V genes explain less than half of this, and the remainder is unexplained. Present in this sample are 110,000 or so clones, 56% of which were seen just once. The top ten hold about 3.7% of the sample. According to the study, the label for this sample's time point signals: less than 25 weeks on oral tofacitinib. In the paper's terms, the treatment or condition label means: oral pan-JAK inhibitor, 5-10 mg twice daily. Sequencing was performed on CD4+ T cells sorted from blood, taken at week 24, from a patient treated with tofacitinib. These receptors all stem from a human donor with alopecia areata.

This clone appeared a few times. V and J are TRBV30 and TRBJ2-7; the D is unclear. The CDR3 is made up of 12 amino acids. The germline V and J ends were trimmed by 3 bases and 7 bases, with 13 bases remaining between them. Germline loops: CDR1 GTSNPN, CDR2 SVGIG (reference sequence). DNA for the CDR3: TGTGCCTGGAGCTTGGGTTGGGGTGAGCAGTACTTC. Amino acid sequence: CAWSLGWGEQYF.

The sample holds a few counts of this clone. The chain is built from TRBV5-1 and TRBJ2-2, with TRBD1 matching 7 bases. V lost 1 base to trimming and J lost 2 bases; unmatched junction nucleotides: 5. The length of the CDR3 is 16 residues. Germline V gene sequence: CDR1 SGHRS, CDR2 YFSETQ. CDR3 in DNA: TGCGCCAGCAGCTTGATAGGGGGCACCAACACCGGGGAGCTGTTTTTT. Residues: CASSLIGGTNTGELFF.

The CDR3: CASSLVTARKRDGYTF. CDR3 coding DNA: TGTGCCAGCAGCCTCGTCACTGCCCGGAAAAGGGATGGCTACACCTTC. The chain couples TRBV14 to TRBJ1-2; D remains ambiguous. V was pared by 4 bases and J by 6 bases, with 21 bases between. The CDR3 totals 16 residues. Germline CDR1 is SGHDN and CDR2 is FVKESK.

V usage is TRBV7-8 and J usage is TRBJ2-7; D is possibly TRBD2 (6 bases). Trimming left V 1 base short and J 3 bases short, with 13 bases between. The CDR3 loop spans 15 amino acids. The germline V gene encodes CDR1 SGHVS and CDR2 FQNEAQ. The CDR3 DNA reads TGTGCCAGCAGCTTAGTGGGACTGACTGGCTACGAGCAGTACTTC. Protein product: CASSLVGLTGYEQYF.

The chain couples TRBV7-2 to TRBJ2-2; 8 bases align to TRBD2. CDR1 and CDR2 (germline): SGHTA, FQGNSA. CDR3 length: 16 residues. Unmatched junction bases numbered 11, after V lost 7 bases and J lost 4 bases. CDR3 in amino acids: CASIKQWSGGTGELFF. For the CDR3, the DNA is TGTGCCAGCATAAAACAGTGGAGCGGGGGCACCGGGGAGCTGTTTTTT.

The chain joins TRBV29-1 to TRBJ2-7; D gene uncertain. Germline CDR1 reads SQVTM; CDR2 reads ANQGSEA. This CDR3 comprises 13 residues. Between the trimmed V and J ends, which lost 2 bases and 5 bases, there was a span of 13 bases. The CDR3 sequence is CSVEMGSSNEQYF. The CDR3, as DNA: TGCAGCGTTGAAATGGGCAGCTCTAACGAGCAGTACTTC.

V usage is TRBV5-1 and J usage is TRBJ2-5; D gene unclear. This CDR3 has 13 amino acids. The V gene lost 4 bases and the J gene lost 1 base, with 8 bases spanning the gap. Germline CDR1 reads SGHRS; CDR2 reads YFSETQ. The CDR3 is CASSRPGQETQYF. CDR3 bases: TGCGCCAGCAGCAGACCGGGCCAAGAGACCCAGTACTTC.

This rearrangement joins TRBV27 to TRBJ2-7; 12 nucleotides agree with TRBD1. CDR1 is MNHEY, CDR2 SMNVEV, per germline (reference sequence). The CDR3 sequence is 15 residues long. V lost 1 base, J lost 5 bases, and 3 bases stayed unmatched. CDR3 DNA sequence: TGTGCCAGCAGTTTATGGGGACAGGGGGCCCACGAGCAGTACTTC. Translating gives CASSLWGQGAHEQYF.

This clone came up once. V usage is TRBV4-3 and J usage is TRBJ1-5; D uncertain. Germline V gives CDR1 LGHNA, CDR2 YSLEER. Trimming left V 0 bases short and J 0 bases short, with 12 bases between. The CDR3 contains 17 residues. The CDR3 DNA reads as TGCGCCAGCAGCCAAGATCGGAGTGGCTATAGCAATCAGCCCCAGCATTTT. Amino acid sequence: CASSQDRSGYSNQPQHF.

V usage is TRBV29-1 and J usage is TRBJ2-7; D unresolved. The CDR3 is 13 amino acids. Per the germline V gene, CDR1 is SQVTM and CDR2 is ANQGSEA. V was pared by 0 bases and J by 3 bases, with 9 bases between. The CDR3 DNA reads TGCAGCGTTGAAGATCACACGGGCTACGAGCAGTACTTC. It encodes CSVEDHTGYEQYF.

The chain employs TRBV30 and TRBJ1-6; D gene ambiguous. The CDR3 is 16 residues long. CDR1 is GTSNPN, CDR2 SVGIG, per germline (reference sequence). Trimming removed 0 bases at V and 5 bases at J, with 14 bases between. In DNA form, the CDR3 reads TGTGCCTGGAGTGTACAGCGAAAAGTGGATAATTCACCCCTCCACTTT. It codes for CAWSVQRKVDNSPLHF.

V is TRBV5-4 and J is TRBJ2-5; 7 positions match TRBD2. The germline gives CDR1 SGHNT, CDR2 YYREEE (reference sequence). With 5 bases clipped from V and 5 bases from J, the junction kept 12 bases outside the gene matches. The CDR3 loop spans 15 amino acids. The CDR3 DNA is TGTGCCAGCAGACGATCTGTTGCCGGGGGGGAGACCCAGTACTTC. Amino acids: CASRRSVAGGETQYF.

The chain couples TRBV5-6 to TRBJ2-7; maybe TRBD1 (6 bases). Germline CDR1 SGHDT, CDR2 YYEEEE. Between the trimmed V and J ends, which lost 4 bases and 4 bases, there was a span of 9 bases. This CDR3 comprises 12 residues. Here the CDR3 DNA reads TGTGCCAGCAGCCTCAGGGGTTACGAGCAGTACTTC. Its protein is CASSLRGYEQYF.

This clone was seen more than once but under ten times. V gene TRBV7-6 combines with J gene TRBJ2-2; tentatively, D is TRBD1 (6 bases). V lost 6 bases and J 6 bases, leaving 8 bases between the germline ends. There are 12 residues in the CDR3. Germline V gene data show CDR1 as SGHVS and CDR2 as FNYEAQ. The CDR3 DNA reads as TGTGCCAGCAGTAAGGGGGCCGGGGAGCTGTTTTTT. Translating it yields CASSKGAGELFF.

CDR3 sequence (DNA): TGTGCCAGTACCGATGACAGTTTGACGAACACCGGGGAGCTGTTTTTT. This codes for CASTDDSLTNTGELFF. The chain combines TRBV19 with TRBJ2-2; TRBD1 is a possible D gene (5 bases). The germline V gene has CDR1 LNHDA and CDR2 SQIVND (reference sequence). The CDR3 totals 16 residues. V was trimmed by 7 bases and J by 0 bases, leaving 15 bases between them.

The sample holds a few counts of this clone. The rearrangement joins TRBV7-2 to TRBJ1-2, with D possibly being TRBD1 (5 bases). V shed 3 bases and J shed 3 bases, with 14 bases lying between them. The CDR3 consists of 15 residues. CDR1 SGHTA and CDR2 FQGNSA come from the germline V gene. CDR3 residues: CASSLPGRKDYGYTF. CDR3 nucleotide sequence: TGTGCCAGCAGCTTGCCGGGACGGAAGGACTATGGCTACACCTTC.

This clone was recorded a few times. Here the CDR3 DNA reads TGCGCCAGCGCGGAGGTGGGGAGGGGCAATGAGCAGTTCTTC. The encoded protein is CASAEVGRGNEQFF. V is TRBV5-1 and J is TRBJ2-1; 7 bases match TRBD2. CDR1 SGHRS and CDR2 YFSETQ come from the germline V gene. With 7 bases clipped from V and 6 bases from J, the junction kept 10 bases outside the gene matches. The CDR3 covers 14 residues.

The chain employs TRBV6-5 and TRBJ1-1, with 8 positions matching TRBD1. This CDR3 comprises 12 residues. Germline loops: CDR1 MNHEY, CDR2 SVGAGI. V shed 10 bases and J 7 bases; nucleotides not matched to a gene: 8. The CDR3 DNA sequence: TGTGCCACTAAGCAGGGGGCTAGTGAAGCTTTCTTT. Encoded protein: CATKQGASEAFF.

The chain employs TRBV23-1 and TRBJ2-3; the D is unclear. TRBV23-1 is identified as an open reading frame with a role that is uncertain. The CDR3 runs 14 residues. Trimming pared 3 bases from V and 6 bases from J, leaving 13 bases between. CDR3 residues: CASSHRQVVDTQYF. DNA for the CDR3: TGCGCCAGCAGTCACCGTCAGGTGGTGGATACGCAGTATTTT.

Only one count was recorded for this clone. This chain connects TRBV18 to TRBJ1-1; D possibly corresponds to TRBD1 (5 bases). The germline gives CDR1 KGHSH, CDR2 LQKENI. V was shortened by 0 bases and J by 11 bases, with 22 bases between the two germline ends. The CDR3 extends over 16 amino acids. The CDR3 region is CASSPPAGRTSGRAFF. In DNA, the CDR3 is TGTGCCAGCTCACCACCGGCGGGGCGGACCTCCGGTCGTGCTTTCTTT.

The genes are TRBV4-2 and TRBJ2-7; 10 bases agree with TRBD1. The CDR3 is 17 residues long. Germline V gives CDR1 LGHNA, CDR2 YNFKEQ. The V segment lost 1 base and the J segment 5 bases; nucleotides outside the gene matches: 11. The CDR3 sequence: CASSQALSGQGFHEQYF. The CDR3 DNA reads TGTGCCAGCAGCCAAGCCCTATCGGGACAGGGGTTTCACGAGCAGTACTTC.